A selection of T cell receptor beta chains follows, all from one sample in a study of T cell repertoires in cytomegalovirus infection. In TCRdb, the reads were re-called with MiXCR into one record per CDR3 protein. Counted here are roughly 920,000 distinct CDR3 sequences, approximately 31% occurring once; the ten biggest clones make up about 14%. The antigens these receptors bind are not known. Here the sequenced sample was cultured CD8+ T cells from PBMCs, taken from culture after CMV antigen stimulation. These receptor sequences come from a human donor in good health (CMV status not recorded). Some clones in this sample may be carry-over from other donors' samples. Both conserved end residues are part of each CDR3. The order of the fields is V gene, D gene, CDR3 length, clone size, J gene, CDR3 protein, CDR3 DNA. The D gene is left open where the match is weak. Clone size, where shown, is once, few, many, or a class for clones that have expanded.

V: TRBV6-2/TRBV6-3; D: TRBD1; length: 17; size: .; J: TRBJ1-1; CDR3: CASSYAISTGPGSEAFF; DNA: TGTGCCAGCAGTTACGCCATATCGACAGGGCCGGGGTCCGAAGCTTTCTTT
V: TRBV6-5; D: .; length: 14; size: .; J: TRBJ2-2; CDR3: CTSRPGQRTGELFF; DNA: TGTACCAGCAGACCGGGACAACGCACCGGGGAGCTGTTTTTT
V: TRBV5-1; D: TRBD1; length: 14; size: few; J: TRBJ1-2; CDR3: CASSLEQGHYGYTF; DNA: TGCGCCAGCAGCTTGGAACAGGGGCACTATGGCTACACCTTC
V: TRBV5-1; D: .; length: 12; size: .; J: TRBJ2-1; CDR3: CASSSTARGQFF; DNA: TGCGCCAGCTCCTCGACTGCCCGGGGGCAGTTCTTC
V: TRBV7-8; D: .; length: 14; size: few; J: TRBJ1-1; CDR3: CASTLQNENTEAFF; DNA: TGTGCCAGCACCCTACAGAACGAGAACACTGAAGCTTTCTTT
V: TRBV5-4; D: TRBD1; length: 13; size: few; J: TRBJ1-5; CDR3: CASSWDRNQPQHF; DNA: TGTGCCAGCAGCTGGGACAGAAATCAGCCCCAGCATTTT
V: TRBV10-3; D: .; length: 13; size: few; J: TRBJ2-7; CDR3: CAISEFDYGEQYF; DNA: TGTGCCATCAGTGAGTTCGACTACGGGGAGCAGTACTTC
V: TRBV19; D: TRBD2; length: 15; size: .; J: TRBJ2-1; CDR3: CASSLAGGRGNEQFF; DNA: TGTGCCAGTAGTCTAGCGGGGGGGCGGGGAAATGAGCAGTTCTTC
V: TRBV10-3; D: .; length: 15; size: .; J: TRBJ2-1; CDR3: CAISLLVGNHNEQFF; DNA: TGTGCCATCAGCTTGCTAGTGGGGAATCACAATGAGCAGTTCTTC
V: TRBV7-8; D: .; length: 14; size: few; J: TRBJ2-7; CDR3: CASSLGGTTYEQYF; DNA: TGTGCCAGCAGCTTAGGGGGCACTACCTACGAGCAGTACTTC
V: TRBV19; D: .; length: 14; size: .; J: TRBJ1-5; CDR3: CASILNPWDQPQHF; DNA: TGTGCCAGTATCTTAAACCCCTGGGACCAGCCCCAGCATTTT
V: TRBV4-1; D: .; length: 15; size: .; J: TRBJ1-5; CDR3: CASSQGGTRGGPQHF; DNA: TGCGCCAGCAGCCAGGGGGGGACGCGAGGGGGTCCCCAGCATTTT
V: TRBV24-1; D: TRBD2; length: 15; size: .; J: TRBJ2-1; CDR3: CATPPKRGSYNEQFF; DNA: TGTGCCACCCCCCCTAAGCGGGGGTCCTACAATGAGCAGTTCTTC
V: TRBV24-1; D: TRBD2; length: 16; size: .; J: TRBJ2-5; CDR3: CATSPSGGPFQETQYF; DNA: TGTGCCACCAGTCCTAGCGGGGGGCCCTTCCAAGAGACCCAGTACTTC
V: TRBV6-6; D: TRBD1; length: 16; size: few; J: TRBJ1-2; CDR3: CASTLRGDSGTYGYTF; DNA: TGTGCCAGCACCCTTAGGGGGGACAGTGGGACTTATGGCTACACCTTC
V: TRBV6-2/TRBV6-3; D: TRBD1; length: 13; size: few; J: TRBJ1-5; CDR3: CASLGQTMGPQHF; DNA: TGTGCCAGTCTGGGACAGACGATGGGACCCCAGCATTTT
V: TRBV27; D: .; length: 14; size: .; J: TRBJ2-7; CDR3: CASSPYRHSYEQYF; DNA: TGTGCCAGCAGTCCTTACAGGCACTCCTACGAGCAGTACTTC
V: TRBV7-4; D: TRBD1; length: 16; size: .; J: TRBJ2-1; CDR3: CASSPSGTGRRDEQFF; DNA: TGTGCCAGCAGCCCGTCCGGGACAGGGCGAAGAGATGAGCAGTTCTTC
V: TRBV20-1; D: .; length: 16; size: .; J: TRBJ1-5; CDR3: CSARRSGDYSNQPQHF; DNA: TGCAGTGCTAGACGGTCGGGGGATTATAGCAATCAGCCCCAGCATTTT
V: TRBV6-2/TRBV6-3; D: .; length: 13; size: many; J: TRBJ2-1; CDR3: CASSYSKGNEQFF; DNA: TGTGCCAGCAGTTACTCGAAGGGTAATGAGCAGTTCTTC
V: TRBV28; D: .; length: 15; size: few; J: TRBJ1-5; CDR3: CASSLFRARGQPQHF; DNA: .
V: TRBV19; D: .; length: 13; size: .; J: TRBJ2-3; CDR3: CASSIGAADTQYF; DNA: TGTGCCAGTAGTATAGGGGCGGCAGATACGCAGTATTTT
V: TRBV6-1; D: .; length: 16; size: many; J: TRBJ2-5; CDR3: CASSELGTDIFETQYF; DNA: TGTGCCAGCAGTGAACTCGGGACGGATATTTTCGAGACCCAGTACTTC
V: TRBV19; D: .; length: 13; size: few; J: TRBJ1-1; CDR3: CASKVHLDTEAFF; DNA: TGTGCCAGTAAGGTTCACTTGGACACTGAAGCTTTCTTT
V: TRBV4-1; D: .; length: 18; size: .; J: TRBJ1-1; CDR3: CASSQEKGSRDLNTEAFF; DNA: TGCGCCAGCAGCCAAGAGAAGGGGTCGCGCGACCTGAACACTGAAGCTTTCTTT
V: TRBV7-6; D: TRBD1; length: 17; size: once; J: TRBJ2-7; CDR3: CASSPWGGQGGVYEQYF; DNA: TGTGCCAGCAGCCCCTGGGGAGGACAGGGGGGCGTCTACGAGCAGTACTTC
V: TRBV18; D: .; length: 20; size: .; J: TRBJ1-2; CDR3: CASSPTAVKLALISNYGYTF; DNA: TGTGCCAGCTCACCAACGGCGGTGAAATTGGCCCTTATTTCTAACTATGGCTACACCTTC
V: TRBV7-9; D: .; length: 15; size: once; J: TRBJ2-1; CDR3: CASSLAQYFYNEQFF; DNA: TGTGCCAGCAGCTTAGCACAGTATTTCTACAATGAGCAGTTCTTC
V: TRBV7-2; D: TRBD1; length: 15; size: many; J: TRBJ1-2; CDR3: CASSTGQGLSYGYTF; DNA: TGTGCCAGCAGCACGGGACAGGGACTGAGCTATGGCTACACCTTC
V: TRBV4-2; D: .; length: 14; size: few; J: TRBJ2-2; CDR3: CASSHATPAGELFF; DNA: TGTGCCAGCAGCCACGCTACTCCGGCCGGGGAGCTGTTTTTT
V: TRBV6-6; D: TRBD2; length: 20; size: .; J: TRBJ2-1; CDR3: CASSYSIDLAGGLLYNEQFF; DNA: TGTGCCAGCAGTTACTCGATAGATCTAGCGGGGGGCTTACTCTACAATGAGCAGTTCTTC
V: TRBV7-9; D: .; length: 15; size: many; J: TRBJ2-5; CDR3: CASSLGGSAQETQYF; DNA: TGTGCCAGCAGCCTAGGGGGGAGTGCGCAAGAGACCCAGTACTTC
V: TRBV7-6; D: .; length: 14; size: .; J: TRBJ1-1; CDR3: CASSPSRRGFEAFF; DNA: TGTGCCAGCAGCCCCTCTAGACGGGGTTTTGAAGCTTTCTTT
V: TRBV19; D: .; length: 17; size: few; J: TRBJ1-5; CDR3: CASSIWGGEDSDQPQHF; DNA: TGTGCCAGTAGTATATGGGGGGGAGAGGATAGTGATCAGCCCCAGCATTTT
V: TRBV5-4; D: .; length: 15; size: few; J: TRBJ2-5; CDR3: CASSEAPQHQETQYF; DNA: TGTGCCAGCAGCGAGGCCCCACAGCACCAAGAGACCCAGTACTTC
V: TRBV5-1; D: TRBD1; length: 15; size: .; J: TRBJ1-2; CDR3: CANSRDRGANYGYTF; DNA: TGCGCCAACAGCCGGGACAGGGGAGCTAACTATGGCTACACCTTC
V: TRBV7-2; D: .; length: 12; size: .; J: TRBJ2-7; CDR3: CASSLFTDEQYF; DNA: TGTGCCAGCAGCTTATTTACGGACGAGCAGTACTTC
V: TRBV7-3; D: TRBD2; length: 16; size: few; J: TRBJ2-1; CDR3: CASSLILAGGPNEQFF; DNA: TGTGCCAGCAGCTTAATTCTAGCGGGGGGGCCGAATGAGCAGTTCTTC
V: TRBV20-1; D: TRBD2; length: 16; size: few; J: TRBJ2-2; CDR3: CSARPGVAGFTGELFF; DNA: TGCAGTGCTAGACCTGGGGTAGCGGGGTTCACCGGGGAGCTGTTTTTT
V: TRBV18; D: .; length: 18; size: many; J: TRBJ1-6; CDR3: CASSPREGRSSYNSPLHF; DNA: TGTGCCAGCTCACCGAGGGAGGGAAGAAGCTCCTATAATTCACCCCTCCACTTT
V: TRBV6-5; D: TRBD1; length: 15; size: .; J: TRBJ1-1; CDR3: CASSYWTGGATEAFF; DNA: TGTGCCAGCAGTTACTGGACAGGGGGCGCGACTGAAGCTTTCTTT
V: TRBV28; D: .; length: 15; size: .; J: TRBJ1-5; CDR3: CASRKPWVSRQPQHF; DNA: TGTGCCAGCCGGAAACCCTGGGTATCCCGGCAGCCCCAGCATTTT
V: TRBV5-1; D: .; length: 14; size: few; J: TRBJ2-7; CDR3: CASRLPGHPGEQYF; DNA: TGCGCCAGCAGGCTACCGGGACACCCTGGGGAGCAGTACTTC
V: TRBV7-8; D: TRBD2; length: 23; size: many; J: TRBJ2-1; CDR3: CASSWRLGVTGTSGGMAVNEQFF; DNA: TGTGCCAGCAGCTGGCGTTTGGGGGTTACCGGGACTAGCGGGGGGATGGCGGTCAATGAGCAGTTCTTC
V: TRBV6-6; D: .; length: 14; size: .; J: TRBJ1-4; CDR3: CASSSTGFWEKLFF; DNA: TGTGCCAGCAGTTCAACAGGATTTTGGGAAAAACTGTTTTTT
V: TRBV20-1; D: .; length: 16; size: .; J: TRBJ1-5; CDR3: CSARDSRVYSNQPQHF; DNA: TGCAGTGCTAGAGACTCCAGGGTATATAGCAATCAGCCCCAGCATTTT
V: TRBV4-3; D: TRBD1; length: 18; size: .; J: TRBJ2-2; CDR3: CASSPDNGQGANTGELFF; DNA: TGCGCCAGCAGCCCGGATAACGGACAGGGCGCGAACACCGGGGAGCTGTTTTTT
V: TRBV7-2; D: .; length: 15; size: once; J: TRBJ1-2; CDR3: CASSLEIGALVGYTF; DNA: TGTGCCAGCAGCTTAGAGATAGGGGCTTTGGTGGGCTACACCTTC
V: TRBV7-9; D: .; length: 15; size: few; J: TRBJ2-3; CDR3: CASSLGGHLTDTQYF; DNA: TGTGCCAGCAGCTTAGGTGGACATCTCACAGATACGCAGTATTTT
V: TRBV27; D: .; length: 14; size: few; J: TRBJ2-1; CDR3: CASSFLGGPDEQFF; DNA: TGTGCCAGCAGTTTTTTGGGTGGTCCGGATGAGCAGTTCTTC
V: TRBV7-2; D: .; length: 15; size: many; J: TRBJ2-1; CDR3: CASSLDGRAANEQFF; DNA: TGTGCCAGCAGCTTAGACGGTCGGGCGGCCAATGAGCAGTTCTTC
V: TRBV7-9; D: .; length: 13; size: .; J: TRBJ2-1; CDR3: CASSLVLAKGGFF; DNA: TGTGCCAGCAGCTTAGTTTTAGCCAAGGGGGGGTTCTTC
V: TRBV27; D: .; length: 16; size: few; J: TRBJ1-4; CDR3: CASSLGYAGLGEKLFF; DNA: TGTGCCAGCAGTTTAGGGTATGCAGGACTTGGGGAAAAACTGTTTTTT
V: TRBV20-1; D: .; length: 15; size: .; J: TRBJ1-3; CDR3: CSARFNRESGNTIYF; DNA: TGCAGTGCTAGGTTTAATCGGGAGTCTGGAAACACCATATATTTT
V: TRBV7-6; D: TRBD1; length: 15; size: many; J: TRBJ1-1; CDR3: CASSARQGTNTEAFF; DNA: TGTGCCAGCAGCGCCCGACAGGGGACGAACACTGAAGCTTTCTTT
V: TRBV12-3/TRBV12-4; D: .; length: 13; size: many; J: TRBJ1-1; CDR3: CASSTDRNTEAFF; DNA: TGTGCCAGCAGTACGGACAGAAACACTGAAGCTTTCTTT